What follows are 24 T cell receptor beta chains derived from one specimen sequenced in a study of blood T cell repertoires in COVID-19. Method: immunoSEQ multiplex PCR; TCRdb's copy keeps in-frame clones and lacks some. Of about 360,000 clones detected, around 83% appear once; the ten largest clones hold about 2.7%. Material: peripheral blood. All receptors come from a man aged 30 to 45 with active or convalescent COVID-19.

This sequence joins TRBV9 and TRBJ2-1; the match to TRBD2 covers 11 bases. The CDR3 totals 17 residues. J lost 3 bases, V lost 0 bases, and 5 bases had no gene match. CDR1 and CDR2 (germline): SGDLS, YYNGEE. In DNA, the CDR3 is TGTGCCAGCAGCGTAGTGAATAGCGGGGGGGTCTACAATGAGCAGTTCTTC. It codes for CASSVVNSGGVYNEQFF.

The chain employs TRBV6-6 and TRBJ2-7; 7 bases line up with TRBD1. CDR3 length: 13 residues. The germline gives CDR1 MNHNY, CDR2 SVGAGI (reference sequence). V lost 8 bases to trimming and J lost 3 bases; unmatched junction nucleotides: 7. This CDR3 reads CASQPGQYYEQYF. DNA for the CDR3: TGTGCCAGCCAACCGGGACAGTACTACGAGCAGTACTTC.

The CDR3 reads CASSLSQREIAGELFF. The DNA for the CDR3 is TGTGCCAGCAGTTTATCTCAGCGGGAGATTGCCGGGGAGCTGTTTTTT. This chain connects TRBV28 to TRBJ2-2, with 8 positions matching TRBD2. CDR3 size: 16 residues. V shed 1 base and J 6 bases; nucleotides not matched to a gene: 7. Germline CDR1 is MDHEN and CDR2 is SYDVKM.

This clone was seen more than once but under ten times. The chain employs TRBV10-3 and TRBJ1-2; D not resolved. From germline, CDR1 is ENHRY and CDR2 SYGVKD. V dropped 3 bases and J dropped 9 bases, with 14 bases sitting between them. CDR3 size: 13 residues. In DNA form, the CDR3 reads TGTGCCATCAGTGACCCTGCAGGCGGGAGCTACACCTTC. It yields the protein CAISDPAGGSYTF.

This clone was detected once. The rearrangement joins TRBV19 to TRBJ2-5, with TRBD2 matching over 13 bases. This CDR3 contains 15 residues. Trimming removed 5 bases from V and 5 bases from J; junction bases left unmatched: 5. The V gene's germline CDR1 is LNHDA and CDR2 SQIVND (reference sequence). The CDR3, as DNA: TGTGCCAGTAGTTCCGGACTAGCGGGAGCGGAGACCCAGTACTTC. Protein sequence: CASSSGLAGAETQYF.

J is TRBJ1-4 and V is TRBV15, with D hard to call. Germline assignment: CDR1 LNHNV and CDR2 YYDKDF (reference sequence). The ends were cut back, 3 bases at V and 5 bases at J, with 4 bases in the middle. This CDR3 has 12 residues. The CDR3 loop reads CATSRANEKLFF. In DNA, the CDR3 is TGTGCCACCAGCAGGGCCAATGAAAAACTGTTTTTT.

This clone was seen more than once but under ten times. The chain is built from TRBV9 and TRBJ2-3; D is possibly TRBD2 (7 bases). Germline CDR1 SGDLS, CDR2 YYNGEE. The CDR3 runs 16 residues. V was shortened by 4 bases and J by 6 bases, with 21 bases between the two germline ends. The CDR3 sequence is CASSRTPSAGADTQYF. The DNA of the CDR3 is TGTGCCAGCAGCCGGACTCCTAGCGCGGGGGCGGATACGCAGTATTTT.

The rearrangement uses TRBV9 and TRBJ2-2, with 9 bases matching TRBD1. CDR3 length equals 15 residues. Germline V gives CDR1 SGDLS, CDR2 YYNGEE. Germline trimming cut 3 bases from V and 6 bases from J; bases unmatched to any gene: 6. The CDR3 nucleotides are TGTGCCAGCAGCGCCCGGGACAGGGTACCCGGGGAGCTGTTTTTT. Its translation: CASSARDRVPGELFF.

V usage is TRBV2 and J usage is TRBJ1-4; D may be TRBD1 (6 bases). The V gene lost 5 bases and the J gene lost 6 bases, with 16 bases spanning the gap. Germline-derived CDR1 and CDR2 are SNHLY and FYNNEI. The CDR3 is 15 residues long. The CDR3 nucleotides are TGTGCCAGCAGTCCGGGACAAAATTATTATGAAAAACTGTTTTTT. Translating it yields CASSPGQNYYEKLFF.

The chain joins TRBV19 to TRBJ1-4; D may be TRBD1 (6 bases). Germline V lookup: CDR1 LNHDA, CDR2 SQIVND (reference sequence). Trimming left V 6 bases short and J 0 bases short, with 11 bases between. The CDR3 is 15 amino acids. The CDR3 loop is CASRRQVATNEKLFF. In nucleotides, the CDR3 is TGTGCCAGTAGGAGACAGGTCGCAACTAATGAAAAACTGTTTTTT.

V is TRBV13 and J is TRBJ2-7; D perhaps matches TRBD2 (7 bases). Trimming removed 6 bases from V and 4 bases from J, with 13 bases in between. Germline V lookup: CDR1 PRHDT, CDR2 FYEKMQ (reference sequence). This CDR3 region has 13 residues. CDR3 sequence: CASRAGALYEQYF. DNA of the CDR3: TGTGCCAGCAGGGCGGGGGCCTTGTACGAGCAGTACTTC.

Only one count was recorded for this clone. V is TRBV12-3 or TRBV12-4 and J is TRBJ2-1; possibly TRBD2 for D (7 bases). CDR3 length: 12 residues. V was cut by 6 bases and J by 8 bases, with 11 bases left in between. The CDR3 DNA sequence: TGTGCCAGCAGGCGGGGGCTCGATGAGCAGTTCTTC. Translating gives CASRRGLDEQFF.

The V call is TRBV2, the J call TRBJ2-1; D unclear. The CDR3 totals 14 residues. The V end was cut by 6 bases, the J end by 0 bases, with 9 bases between. Germline lookup yields CDR1 SNHLY and CDR2 FYNNEI. Here the CDR3 reads CASRVGFSYNEQFF. CDR3 DNA: TGTGCCAGCAGGGTCGGGTTCTCCTACAATGAGCAGTTCTTC.

CDR3 amino acids: CASSDSYEQYF. The DNA for the CDR3 is TGTGCCAGCAGCGATAGCTACGAGCAGTACTTC. The rearrangement uses TRBV7-8 and TRBJ2-7; D call uncertain. There are 11 residues in the CDR3. Deletions cut 5 bases from V and 3 bases from J, with 5 bases between. The germline V gene encodes CDR1 SGHVS and CDR2 FQNEAQ.

This rearrangement joins TRBV3-1 (or the pseudogene TRBV3-2) to TRBJ2-1; perhaps TRBD2 as D (6 bases). Trimming left V 2 bases short and J 7 bases short, with 21 bases between. This CDR3 contains 17 residues. The germline V gene has CDR1 LGHDT and CDR2 YNNKEL (reference sequence). The CDR3: CASSQPDRQGGGNEQFF. The CDR3 nucleotides read TGTGCCAGCAGCCAACCCGATCGGCAGGGAGGCGGGAATGAGCAGTTCTTC.

The chain has TRBV5-1 and TRBJ1-1, with no clear D. V was clipped by 4 bases and J by 1 base, with 14 bases between them. The germline CDR1 and CDR2 sequences are SGHRS and YFSETQ. There are 15 residues in the CDR3. In DNA, the CDR3 is TGCGCCAGCAGCCTGAGGGATATGGGGAACACTGAAGCTTTCTTT. Amino acids: CASSLRDMGNTEAFF.

The chain combines TRBV3-1 (or the pseudogene TRBV3-2) with TRBJ2-2; D may be TRBD2 (5 bases). This CDR3 contains 15 residues. Germline CDR1 reads LGHDT; CDR2 reads YNNKEL (reference sequence). V was cut by 4 bases and J by 4 bases, with 13 bases left in between. The CDR3 sequence: CASSPLSGSTGELFF. The CDR3 DNA reads as TGTGCCAGCAGCCCTCTCTCGGGATCCACCGGGGAGCTGTTTTTT.

The gene calls are TRBV6-6 and TRBJ1-2; no clear D. The CDR3 is 14 residues long. V lost 2 bases and J lost 6, with 13 bases in between. CDR1 and CDR2 from the germline V gene are MNHNY and SVGAGI (reference sequence). CDR3 in amino acids: CASSYISAADGYTF. CDR3 nucleotides: TGTGCCAGCAGTTACATAAGTGCGGCAGATGGCTACACCTTC.

The V call is TRBV19, the J call TRBJ1-2, with TRBD1 as a possible D gene (6 bases). The V and J ends lost 4 bases and 6 bases respectively, with 15 bases between them. Looked up from germline, CDR1 is LNHDA and CDR2 is SQIVND (reference sequence). The CDR3 loop spans 14 amino acids. CDR3 coding DNA: TGTGCCAGTAGTAGAGGGACAAATTCACATGGCTACACCTTC. Its protein is CASSRGTNSHGYTF.

The V gene is TRBV11-3, the J gene TRBJ2-3, with 7 bases matching TRBD1. This CDR3 is built from 14 residues. CDR1 is SGHNT and CDR2 is YENEEA in the germline V gene. J gave up 6 bases and V 5 bases, and 8 bases lay outside the gene matches. The CDR3 here is CASSPDRSSDTQYF. DNA of the CDR3: TGTGCCAGCAGCCCGGACAGGTCCTCGGATACGCAGTATTTT.

This clone was counted once. J is TRBJ2-7 and V is TRBV6-2 or TRBV6-3, with 8 bases identical to TRBD1. From germline, CDR1 is MNHEY and CDR2 SVGEGT. CDR3 length equals 16 residues. J was trimmed by 6 bases and V by 2 bases; bases with no gene match: 12. CDR3 sequence reads: CASSYKRWDRSREQYF. CDR3 DNA: TGTGCCAGCAGTTACAAACGTTGGGACAGGAGTCGCGAGCAGTACTTC.

The chain has TRBV12-3 or TRBV12-4 and TRBJ1-4; weak D call: TRBD1 (5 bases). V was pared by 10 bases and J by 7 bases, with 16 bases between. The CDR3 runs to 13 residues. CDR3 DNA: TGTGCCACACGCAGGGAGGGAGGTGAAAAACTGTTTTTT. It translates to CATRREGGEKLFF.

The rearrangement joins TRBV10-3 to TRBJ1-4, with 7 bases matching TRBD1. The length of the CDR3 is 14 residues. V dropped 4 bases and J dropped 3; count of bases not matched to a gene: 2. Looked up from germline, CDR1 is ENHRY and CDR2 is SYGVKD. CDR3 region: CAISGDSPNEKLFF. For the CDR3, the DNA is TGTGCCATCAGTGGGGACAGCCCTAATGAAAAACTGTTTTTT.

This rearrangement joins TRBV5-1 to TRBJ2-7; the match to TRBD2 covers 11 bases. The CDR3 is 19 residues long. The germline V gene has CDR1 SGHRS and CDR2 YFSETQ. V was pared by 4 bases and J by 0 bases, with 15 bases of the junction left unmatched. The CDR3 sequence is CASSPRTSGRGLFSYEQYF. The CDR3 region has the DNA TGCGCCAGCAGCCCCCGGACTAGCGGGCGGGGCCTCTTCTCCTACGAGCAGTACTTC. Supplemented by reference TRBV5-1 and TRBJ2-7, the full variable domain reads KAGVTQTPRYLIKTRGQQVTLSCSPISGHRSVSWYQQTPGQGLQFLFEYFSETQRNKGNFPGRFSGRQFSNSRSEMNVSTLELGDSALYLCASSPRTSGRGLFSYEQYFGPGTRLTVT.